The rows below give T cell receptor beta chains drawn from one sample of a study of blood T cell repertoires in COVID-19. Sequenced by immunoSEQ multiplex PCR; TCRdb stores in-frame clones only, minus some. The repertoire consists of 300,000 to 350,000 clones, with roughly 88% occurring once and the leading ten covering around 4.6%. Source material: PBMCs or T cells enriched from blood (not recorded which). Receptor source: a man aged 25 to 45 who had recovered from COVID-19. The CDR3 runs from the conserved cysteine through the conserved F or W. The D gene is left open where the match is weak. Clone size is not always given. Where it is, it says once, few, many or a class for expanded clones.

V: TRBV20-1; D: .; J: TRBJ1-5; size: .; CDR3: CSAYPGQPQHF; DNA: TGCAGTGCCTACCCGGGACAGCCCCAGCATTTT
V: TRBV27; D: .; J: TRBJ1-1; size: .; CDR3: CASSLAGDAEAFF; DNA: TGTGCCAGCAGTTTAGCAGGGGACGCTGAAGCTTTCTTT
V: TRBV24-1; D: .; J: TRBJ2-1; size: .; CDR3: CATSDSSGRYNEQFF; DNA: TGTGCCACCAGTGACAGCAGCGGGCGGTACAATGAGCAGTTCTTC
V: TRBV10-3; D: TRBD2; J: TRBJ2-2; size: .; CDR3: CAISERLAGTNTGELFF; DNA: TGTGCCATCAGTGAGAGGCTAGCGGGGACGAACACCGGGGAGCTGTTTTTT
V: TRBV28; D: .; J: TRBJ1-2; size: .; CDR3: CASSPAGQGYTF; DNA: TGTGCCAGCAGTCCCGCAGGGCAGGGCTACACCTTC
V: TRBV12-3/TRBV12-4; D: TRBD1; J: TRBJ1-1; size: .; CDR3: CASSGDRVGGAFF; DNA: TGTGCCAGCAGTGGGGACAGGGTAGGGGGAGCTTTCTTT
V: TRBV4-2; D: TRBD2; J: TRBJ2-2; size: .; CDR3: CASSFTLAGGNTGELFF; DNA: TGTGCCAGCAGCTTCACACTAGCGGGGGGAAACACCGGGGAGCTGTTTTTT
V: TRBV5-3; D: .; J: TRBJ1-5; size: .; CDR3: CARSSNQGSNQPQHF; DNA: TGTGCCAGAAGCTCCAACCAGGGGAGCAATCAGCCCCAGCATTTT
V: TRBV27; D: .; J: TRBJ1-4; size: .; CDR3: CASSWGVGAGEKLFF; DNA: TGTGCCAGCAGCTGGGGAGTCGGTGCGGGAGAAAAACTGTTTTTT
V: TRBV11-2; D: TRBD1; J: TRBJ1-1; size: .; CDR3: CASSLRQGPPEAFF; DNA: TGTGCCAGCAGCTTAAGACAGGGGCCCCCTGAAGCTTTCTTT
V: TRBV2; D: TRBD1; J: TRBJ1-1; size: .; CDR3: CASSQLQGLKTEAFF; DNA: TGTGCCAGCAGCCAATTACAGGGGTTGAAGACTGAAGCTTTCTTT
V: TRBV5-1; D: .; J: TRBJ2-5; size: .; CDR3: CASSTTGQETQYF; DNA: TGCGCCAGCAGCACGACAGGCCAAGAGACCCAGTACTTC
V: TRBV7-9; D: .; J: TRBJ1-4; size: .; CDR3: CASSSLKGAGVNEKLFF; DNA: TGTGCCAGCAGCTCCCTTAAAGGGGCAGGTGTTAATGAAAAACTGTTTTTT
V: TRBV28; D: .; J: TRBJ2-7; size: once; CDR3: CASSFLQAEQYF; DNA: TGTGCCAGCAGTTTCCTGCAGGCAGAGCAGTACTTC
V: TRBV5-6; D: .; J: TRBJ1-6; size: .; CDR3: CASSFQANSPLHF; DNA: TGTGCCAGCAGCTTTCAGGCCAATTCACCCCTCCACTTT
V: TRBV28; D: .; J: TRBJ1-1; size: .; CDR3: CASSSLRAEAFF; DNA: TGTGCCAGCAGTTCCTTGAGAGCTGAAGCTTTCTTT